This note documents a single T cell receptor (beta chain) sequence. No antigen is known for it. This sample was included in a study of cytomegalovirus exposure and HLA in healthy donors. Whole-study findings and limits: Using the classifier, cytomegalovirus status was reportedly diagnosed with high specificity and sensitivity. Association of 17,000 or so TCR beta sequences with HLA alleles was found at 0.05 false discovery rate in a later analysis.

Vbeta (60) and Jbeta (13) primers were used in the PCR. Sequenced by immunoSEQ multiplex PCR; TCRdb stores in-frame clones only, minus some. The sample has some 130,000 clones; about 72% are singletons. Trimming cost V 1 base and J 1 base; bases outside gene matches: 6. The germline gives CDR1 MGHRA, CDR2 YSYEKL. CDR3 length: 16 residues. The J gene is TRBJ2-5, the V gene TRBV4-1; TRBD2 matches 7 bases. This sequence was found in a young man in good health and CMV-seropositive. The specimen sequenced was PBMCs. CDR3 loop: CASSQGLTSAQETQYF. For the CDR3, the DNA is TGCGCCAGCAGCCAAGGGCTCACTAGCGCCCAAGAGACCCAGTACTTC.